Below, 20 T cell receptor beta chains from the same sample are listed, as sequenced in a study of blood T cell repertoires in COVID-19. The protocol was immunoSEQ multiplex PCR, while the TCRdb copy is restricted to in-frame clones and leaves out a portion. The sample yields 60,000 to 65,000 clones, roughly 83% seen once. The sample consisted of peripheral blood. All receptors come from a man in his sixties with COVID-19, enrolled during active disease.

This clone was detected only once. This chain connects TRBV20-1 to TRBJ2-1; 8 bases match TRBD2. V was clipped by 3 bases and J by 1 base; unmatched bases: 2. The CDR3 sequence is 14 residues long. Germline V gene data show CDR1 as DFQATT and CDR2 as SNEGSKA (reference sequence). The CDR3 nucleotides read TGCAGTGCTAGTCGGGGGGGATCCTACAATGAGCAGTTCTTC. This gives the protein CSASRGGSYNEQFF.

The gene calls are TRBV6-5 and TRBJ1-1; D not resolved. Trimming pared 7 bases from V and 12 bases from J, leaving 21 bases between. This CDR3 spans 13 amino acids. Germline assignment: CDR1 MNHEY and CDR2 SVGAGI. The CDR3 here is CASTQTPQQITFF. As DNA, the CDR3 is TGTGCCAGCACCCAGACACCCCAACAAATAACTTTCTTT.

The rearrangement links TRBV6-4 to TRBJ1-2, with D possibly being TRBD1 (6 bases). The CDR3 runs to 19 residues. Trimming shortened V by 8 bases and J by 4 bases, and 32 bases separated the two germline ends. Germline V gene data show CDR1 as MRHNA and CDR2 as SNTAGT. The CDR3 region is CASYPKSGLERQETYGYTF. The DNA of the CDR3 is TGTGCCAGCTACCCCAAAAGCGGTCTGGAACGACAGGAGACCTATGGCTACACCTTC.

V gene TRBV19 combines with J gene TRBJ1-2; no clear D. The CDR3 loop spans 15 amino acids. The V end was cut by 7 bases, the J end by 0 bases, with 15 bases between. Germline assignment: CDR1 LNHDA and CDR2 SQIVND (reference sequence). DNA for the CDR3: TGTGCCAGTACCATAGAAGCAGGTACTAACTATGGCTACACCTTC. Protein: CASTIEAGTNYGYTF.

The chain combines TRBV5-1 with TRBJ1-2; 8 nucleotides match TRBD1. The CDR3 is 13 residues long. V trimming: 0 bases; J trimming: 6 bases; junction bases outside the gene matches: 1. Germline V lookup: CDR1 SGHRS, CDR2 YFSETQ. CDR3 sequence reads: CASSLADRDGYTF. In nucleotides, the CDR3 is TGCGCCAGCAGCTTGGCGGACAGGGATGGCTACACCTTC.

V and J are TRBV9 and TRBJ2-7; D is possibly TRBD1 (6 bases). Germline V lookup: CDR1 SGDLS, CDR2 YYNGEE. The CDR3 covers 15 residues. The V end was cut by 0 bases, the J end by 5 bases, with 15 bases between. The CDR3 DNA reads TGTGCCAGCAGCGTAGACAGGGATTCTTTTGACGAGCAGTACTTC. Translation gives CASSVDRDSFDEQYF.

This clone showed up just a few times. The V gene is TRBV6-5, the J gene TRBJ1-5; a weak D match, TRBD1 (5 bases). V lost 4 bases and J 0 bases, leaving 7 bases between the germline ends. Germline assignment: CDR1 MNHEY and CDR2 SVGAGI. This CDR3 has 14 residues. CDR3 amino acids: CASSSDSSNQPQHF. CDR3 DNA: TGTGCCAGCAGTTCCGACAGTAGCAATCAGCCCCAGCATTTT.

The gene calls are TRBV6-1 and TRBJ2-1, with D tentatively TRBD1 (5 bases). CDR1 and CDR2 (germline): MNHNS, SASEGT. Trimming removed 0 bases at V and 6 bases at J, with 12 bases between. The CDR3 length is 15 residues. The CDR3, as DNA: TGTGCCAGCAGTGAAGCGGGGCTAGGTGGCAATGAGCAGTTCTTC. This gives the protein CASSEAGLGGNEQFF.

V and J are TRBV3-1 (or the pseudogene TRBV3-2) and TRBJ1-2; 7 nucleotides agree with TRBD1. The CDR3 spans 14 residues. The ends lost 1 base at V and 7 bases at J; junction bases unmatched: 6. In germline, CDR1 is LGHDT, CDR2 YNNKEL (reference sequence). CDR3 loop: CASSQAQQGSGYTF. The CDR3 DNA sequence: TGTGCCAGCAGCCAAGCCCAACAGGGGTCTGGCTACACCTTC.

This chain joins TRBV2 and TRBJ2-1; weak D call: TRBD2 (6 bases). Germline V CDR1 and CDR2: SNHLY, FYNNEI. CDR3 size: 13 residues. V lost 8 bases and J lost 4, with 12 bases in between. The CDR3 bases are TGTGCCAGCCGGCCGGGGGTATACAATGAGCAGTTCTTC. Protein product: CASRPGVYNEQFF.

The chain employs TRBV7-9 and TRBJ1-4; 7 nucleotides align to TRBD1. V trimming: 1 base; J trimming: 5 bases; junction bases outside the gene matches: 4. The CDR3 runs to 15 residues. The germline gives CDR1 SEHNR, CDR2 FQNEAQ (reference sequence). CDR3 region: CASSLGQGENEKLFF. CDR3 bases: TGTGCCAGCAGCTTAGGTCAGGGGGAGAATGAAAAACTGTTTTTT. Full variable domain (outside the CDR3, taken from reference TRBV7-9 and TRBJ1-4): DTGVSQNPRHKITKRGQNVTFRCDPISEHNRLYWYRQTLGQGPEFLTYFQNEAQLEKSRLLSDRFSAERPKGSFSTLEIQRTEQGDSAMYLCASSLGQGENEKLFFGSGTQLSVL.

CDR3 loop: CASSDILSYNEQFF. CDR3 sequence (DNA): TGTGCCAGCAGTGACATACTCTCCTACAATGAGCAGTTCTTC. The V gene is TRBV25-1, the J gene TRBJ2-1; D remains ambiguous. Trimming removed 3 bases at V and 0 bases at J, with 6 bases between. Germline lookup yields CDR1 MGHDK and CDR2 SYGVNS. The length of the CDR3 is 14 residues.

The CDR3 protein is CASSPPGVRAGGLLSYNEQFF. CDR3 nucleotides: TGTGCCAGCTCACCTCCCGGGGTTAGAGCGGGAGGCCTTCTCTCCTACAATGAGCAGTTCTTC. The J gene is TRBJ2-1, the V gene TRBV18; TRBD2 matches at 9 bases. This CDR3 is built from 21 residues. Germline loops: CDR1 KGHSH, CDR2 LQKENI. With V trimmed by 3 bases and J by 0 bases, 18 bases remained unmatched.

The chain employs TRBV3-1 (or the pseudogene TRBV3-2) and TRBJ1-6; TRBD1 aligns across 8 bases. The germline gives CDR1 LGHDT, CDR2 YNNKEL (reference sequence). The V and J ends lost 4 bases and 10 bases, in that order; junction bases with no gene match: 6. This CDR3 contains 14 residues. This CDR3 is CASSLGQGRSPLHF. The CDR3 nucleotides read TGTGCCAGCAGCCTTGGACAGGGTCGATCACCCCTCCACTTT.

The chain links TRBV10-1 to TRBJ1-6; the match to TRBD1 covers 11 bases. The CDR3 is 16 residues long. Germline lookup yields CDR1 WNHNN and CDR2 SYGVQD (reference sequence). After removal of 6 bases from V and 3 bases from J, the junction contained 4 bases not matched to a gene. The CDR3, as DNA: TGCGCCAGCAGAGATGGGACAGGGGGCTATAATTCACCCCTCCACTTT. Protein product: CASRDGTGGYNSPLHF.

This clone was counted a few times. The rearrangement uses TRBV7-3 and TRBJ1-2; D unresolved. Trimming left V 0 bases short and J 4 bases short, with 6 bases between. This CDR3 has 13 residues. Germline lookup yields CDR1 SGHTA and CDR2 FQGTGA. DNA for the CDR3: TGTGCCAGCAGCTTAACGTCCATCTATGGCTACACCTTC. It codes for CASSLTSIYGYTF.

V is TRBV20-1 and J is TRBJ1-1; perhaps TRBD1 as D (5 bases). V was pared by 6 bases and J by 8 bases, with 13 bases between. The germline gives CDR1 DFQATT, CDR2 SNEGSKA (reference sequence). CDR3 length: 11 amino acids. The CDR3 here is CSAPAGLEAFF. The CDR3 region has the DNA TGCAGTGCCCCCGCGGGACTGGAAGCTTTCTTT.

The rearrangement uses TRBV9 and TRBJ1-2; possible D gene TRBD1, 5 bases. Per the germline V gene, CDR1 is SGDLS and CDR2 is YYNGEE. The V and J ends lost 8 bases and 0 bases respectively, with 11 bases between them. CDR3 length equals 13 residues. The CDR3 DNA reads TGTGCCAGGCAGGGTGAAACTAACTATGGCTACACCTTC. Its translation: CARQGETNYGYTF.

The CDR3 coding sequence is TGTGCCTGGATGGACGAGCGGGATAGCTCCAATGAGCAGTTCTTC. Its protein is CAWMDERDSSNEQFF. The rearrangement links TRBV30 to TRBJ2-1; 7 nucleotides match TRBD2. V trimming: 4 bases; J trimming: 6 bases; junction bases outside the gene matches: 12. Germline loops: CDR1 GTSNPN, CDR2 SVGIG (reference sequence). The CDR3 spans 15 residues.

The chain is built from TRBV14 and TRBJ2-7, with D unresolved. The CDR3 runs to 13 residues. The germline V gene encodes CDR1 SGHDN and CDR2 FVKESK. Trimming cost V 1 base and J 5 bases, with 9 bases left between them. The CDR3 DNA reads TGTGCCAGCAGCCAAGTCTCCACGGACGAGCAGTACTTC. Translating gives CASSQVSTDEQYF.